The 23 T cell receptor beta chains reported below all come from one sample, sequenced in a study of blood T cell repertoires in COVID-19. Sequencing used immunoSEQ multiplex PCR; TCRdb keeps in-frame clones, though not all of them. The sample consists of about 91,000 clones, about 77% of them appearing once. Sequences were obtained from peripheral blood. The receptors come from a woman older than 75 with acute or convalescent COVID-19.

J is TRBJ2-2 and V is TRBV2; D is ambiguous. Germline CDR1 reads SNHLY; CDR2 reads FYNNEI. This CDR3 has 12 amino acids. V lost 4 bases to trimming and J lost 2 bases, with 2 bases between them. The CDR3, as DNA: TGTGCCAGCAGTGCTAACACCGGGGAGCTGTTTTTT. Protein sequence: CASSANTGELFF. Drawing the rest from reference TRBV2 and TRBJ2-2, the complete variable domain is EPEVTQTPSHQVTQMGQEVILRCVPISNHLYFYWYRQILGQKVEFLVSFYNNEISEKSEIFDDQFSVERPDGSNFTLKIRSTKLEDSAMYFCASSANTGELFFGEGSRLTVL.

This clone was counted only a few times. The V call is TRBV6-4, the J call TRBJ1-4; 8 bases agree with TRBD1. The germline V gene encodes CDR1 MRHNA and CDR2 SNTAGT. This CDR3 has 17 residues. The V gene end was trimmed by 1 base and the J gene end by 7 bases; junction bases not matched to a gene: 11. As DNA, the CDR3 is TGTGCCAGCAGTGACTTGCCTCTTCGGACAGGGAGTGAAAAACTGTTTTTT. Translated: CASSDLPLRTGSEKLFF.

This clone has a count of ten or more. This chain joins TRBV19 and TRBJ2-5, with 9 bases aligning to TRBD2. Germline CDR1 is LNHDA and CDR2 is SQIVND (reference sequence). The CDR3 sequence is 15 residues long. V shed 8 bases, J shed 4 bases, and the junction held 11 bases outside the gene matches. The CDR3 DNA reads TGTGCCAGTGGAGTCAGGCGGGGGGGCGGAGAGACCCAGTACTTC. Protein product: CASGVRRGGGETQYF.

V usage is TRBV3-1 (or the pseudogene TRBV3-2) and J usage is TRBJ2-3; 8 positions agree with TRBD1. The germline CDR1 and CDR2 sequences are LGHDT and YNNKEL (reference sequence). This CDR3 has 17 amino acids. V dropped 0 bases and J dropped 1; count of bases not matched to a gene: 6. CDR3 amino acids: CASSQEVRGPGTDTQYF. The DNA for the CDR3 is TGTGCCAGCAGCCAAGAGGTCAGGGGGCCGGGCACAGATACGCAGTATTTT.

This clone appeared many times. The chain employs TRBV19 and TRBJ2-1, with 10 bases aligning to TRBD2. This CDR3 is built from 16 residues. Germline-derived CDR1 and CDR2 are LNHDA and SQIVND (reference sequence). V dropped 5 bases and J dropped 0; count of bases not matched to a gene: 4. CDR3 coding DNA: TGTGCCAGTAGTTTCCCTAGCGGGGGCTCCTACAATGAGCAGTTCTTC. Amino acids: CASSFPSGGSYNEQFF.

This clone showed up just once. This chain connects TRBV21-1 to TRBJ2-3; the D call of TRBD2 is as the table states it, not checked on the DNA. TRBV21-1 constitutes a pseudogene. The CDR3 consists of 13 residues. The CDR3 here is CASSSGGTDTQYF. As DNA, the CDR3 is TGTGCCAGCAGCAGCGGGGGCACAGATACGCAGTATTTT.

This chain joins TRBV5-1 and TRBJ2-2, with TRBD1 matching over 11 bases. With 3 bases clipped from V and 4 bases from J, the junction kept 5 bases outside the gene matches. Germline loops: CDR1 SGHRS, CDR2 YFSETQ. This CDR3 is 16 amino acids long. The CDR3 DNA is TGCGCCAGCAGCTACTCCGGGACAGGGGGCACCGGGGAGCTGTTTTTT. It translates to CASSYSGTGGTGELFF.

V and J are TRBV28 and TRBJ1-5; D is possibly TRBD1 (6 bases). The CDR3 consists of 14 residues. V was pared by 8 bases and J by 7 bases, with 18 bases between. In germline, CDR1 is MDHEN, CDR2 SYDVKM. CDR3 DNA: TGTGCCAGCCAAGGCGGGGGCGCCGGGCAGCCCCAGCATTTT. Amino acids: CASQGGGAGQPQHF.

This chain joins TRBV5-1 and TRBJ2-3; D unresolved. Deletions cut 0 bases from V and 4 bases from J, with 9 bases between. This CDR3 has 14 amino acids. Germline CDR1 and CDR2: SGHRS and YFSETQ. CDR3 protein: CASSLGSLADTQYF. CDR3 DNA sequence: TGCGCCAGCAGCTTGGGGAGCTTAGCAGATACGCAGTATTTT.

The gene calls are TRBV10-1 and TRBJ2-7, with 8 nucleotides matching TRBD1. Germline V CDR1 and CDR2: WNHNN, SYGVQD (reference sequence). The CDR3 runs to 14 residues. Unmatched junction bases numbered 6, after V lost 8 bases and J lost 0 bases. CDR3 loop: CASSPRGLSYEQYF. In DNA form, the CDR3 reads TGCGCCAGCTCCCCCAGGGGGCTCTCCTACGAGCAGTACTTC.

V usage is TRBV11-1 and J usage is TRBJ2-7, with 10 bases fitting TRBD1. V was clipped by 3 bases and J by 3 bases; unmatched bases: 8. The CDR3 has 16 residues. In germline, CDR1 is SGHAT, CDR2 FQDESV (reference sequence). The CDR3 DNA follows: TGTGCCAGCAGCTTGCGCGGGGACAGGGGTTTCTACGAGCAGTACTTC. Its protein product is CASSLRGDRGFYEQYF.

The J gene is TRBJ2-3, the V gene TRBV7-9; TRBD1 aligns across 12 bases. The CDR3 runs 16 residues. J gave up 8 bases and V 5 bases, and 11 bases lay outside the gene matches. CDR1 and CDR2 (germline): SEHNR, FQNEAQ (reference sequence). CDR3 loop: CASSTRDRGREGTQYF. CDR3 nucleotides: TGTGCCAGCAGCACCCGGGACAGGGGGCGAGAAGGTACGCAGTATTTT.

The rearrangement joins TRBV4-2 to TRBJ1-3; 8 bases map to TRBD1. With V trimmed by 4 bases and J by 3 bases, 5 bases remained unmatched. The CDR3 is made up of 15 amino acids. Germline V gives CDR1 LGHNA, CDR2 YNFKEQ. The DNA of the CDR3 is TGTGCCAGCAGCCCCGACAGGGGCTTTGGAAACACCATATATTTT. This translates into CASSPDRGFGNTIYF.

V usage is TRBV28 and J usage is TRBJ2-7; TRBD2 aligns across 10 bases. The CDR3 has 16 amino acids. Germline CDR1 MDHEN, CDR2 SYDVKM. The junction had 11 bases not matched to a gene; V was cut back by 6 bases and J by 3 bases. CDR3 sequence: CASSSSSSGSFYEQYF. CDR3 sequence (DNA): TGTGCCAGCAGCTCTTCCTCTAGCGGGAGCTTCTACGAGCAGTACTTC.

The rearrangement links TRBV7-6 to TRBJ2-7, with 9 bases fitting TRBD2. Per the germline V gene, CDR1 is SGHVS and CDR2 is FNYEAQ. The CDR3 has 16 residues. V was pared by 1 base and J by 4 bases, with 8 bases of the junction left unmatched. The CDR3 DNA sequence: TGTGCCAGCAGCTTAGGTGGGGCGGGAGGGCCGTACGAGCAGTACTTC. Amino acids: CASSLGGAGGPYEQYF.

The chain joins TRBV20-1 to TRBJ2-5; 12 bases map to TRBD1. In germline, CDR1 is DFQATT, CDR2 SNEGSKA (reference sequence). After removal of 3 bases from V and 5 bases from J, the junction contained 10 bases not matched to a gene. This CDR3 comprises 16 residues. The CDR3 DNA sequence: TGCAGTGCTAGTGGAAGACCGGGACAGGGGGCGGAGACCCAGTACTTC. Its protein is CSASGRPGQGAETQYF.

The chain links TRBV28 to TRBJ1-6, with 10 bases matching TRBD1. CDR1 is MDHEN and CDR2 is SYDVKM in the germline V gene. The CDR3 is 13 amino acids. Losses at the gene ends were 8 bases for V and 8 bases for J; bases not matched to a gene: 3. For the CDR3, the DNA is TGTGCCAGCCGGGACAGGGGTGATTCACCCCTCCACTTT. Translation gives CASRDRGDSPLHF.

The chain is built from TRBV30 and TRBJ1-6; 7 positions agree with TRBD1. The CDR3 contains 14 residues. The trim removed 0 bases at V and 7 bases at J, leaving 3 bases unmatched. Germline V lookup: CDR1 GTSNPN, CDR2 SVGIG (reference sequence). CDR3 amino acids: CAWSVTTGNSPLHF. As DNA, the CDR3 is TGTGCCTGGAGTGTGACGACAGGGAATTCACCCCTCCACTTT.

The chain carries TRBV9 and TRBJ2-2; D unresolved. With 4 bases removed from V and 3 bases from J, the gap between germline ends came to 10 bases. Germline assignment: CDR1 SGDLS and CDR2 YYNGEE. This CDR3 contains 14 residues. The CDR3: CASSPRSYTGELFF. The CDR3 DNA is TGTGCCAGCAGCCCCCGGAGTTACACCGGGGAGCTGTTTTTT.

This chain connects TRBV9 to TRBJ1-2; D call uncertain. Trimming pared 4 bases from V and 4 bases from J, leaving 11 bases between. The CDR3 consists of 13 residues. Germline V lookup: CDR1 SGDLS, CDR2 YYNGEE. The DNA of the CDR3 is TGTGCCAGCAGCTTAGGAGCTCCCTATGGCTACACCTTC. As protein: CASSLGAPYGYTF.

The chain is built from TRBV5-1 and TRBJ2-3; D ambiguous. Trimming removed 7 bases from V and 0 bases from J, with 12 bases in between. CDR1 and CDR2 (germline): SGHRS, YFSETQ. The CDR3 loop spans 14 amino acids. This CDR3 reads CASLKSTSTDTQYF. Written as DNA, the CDR3 is TGCGCCAGCCTTAAGAGTACTAGCACAGATACGCAGTATTTT. The full variable domain, its missing parts supplied by reference TRBV5-1 and TRBJ2-3, is KAGVTQTPRYLIKTRGQQVTLSCSPISGHRSVSWYQQTPGQGLQFLFEYFSETQRNKGNFPGRFSGRQFSNSRSEMNVSTLELGDSALYLCASLKSTSTDTQYFGPGTRLTVL.

The chain couples TRBV24-1 to TRBJ1-5; D is unclear. CDR1 is KGHDR, CDR2 SFDVKD, per germline. Deletions cut 9 bases from V and 2 bases from J, with 16 bases between. The length of the CDR3 is 15 residues. CDR3 coding DNA: TGTGCCACCGCAAAAGAGGGTGTCGGCAATCAGCCCCAGCATTTT. Its translation: CATAKEGVGNQPQHF.

The chain recombines TRBV10-3 with TRBJ2-2; maybe TRBD2 (5 bases). Per the germline V gene, CDR1 is ENHRY and CDR2 is SYGVKD. This CDR3 is built from 15 residues. V shed 4 bases and J shed 1 base, with 10 bases lying between them. The CDR3, as DNA: TGTGCCATCAGTGTCTCTAGCTTGAACACCGGGGAGCTGTTTTTT. Translating it yields CAISVSSLNTGELFF.